This T cell receptor beta chain was identified in a study of kidney transplant recipient with SARS-CoV-2 infection. A remark on this clonotype: A clone one base away is much larger, so this may be a read error.

This CDR3 comprises 13 residues. Germline lookup yields CDR1 GTSNPN and CDR2 SVGIG (reference sequence). TCRdb reanalysed the reads using MiXCR and keeps one entry per CDR3 protein. The table has about 250,000 distinct CDR3 sequences, about 28% seen once; the top ten hold 7% to 8%. Source: a blood sample, taken at baseline and between days 110 and 120 from a kidney transplant recipient. The sequence was collected from a male patient aged 30 to 40 who had COVID-19 and was a kidney transplant recipient. The T cells may partly be graft donor cells. The chain couples TRBV30 to TRBJ1-3; D is ambiguous. CDR3 nucleotide sequence: TGTGCCTGGGGTGTACGGGGTGGAAACACCATATATTTT. Protein: CAWGVRGGNTIYF.